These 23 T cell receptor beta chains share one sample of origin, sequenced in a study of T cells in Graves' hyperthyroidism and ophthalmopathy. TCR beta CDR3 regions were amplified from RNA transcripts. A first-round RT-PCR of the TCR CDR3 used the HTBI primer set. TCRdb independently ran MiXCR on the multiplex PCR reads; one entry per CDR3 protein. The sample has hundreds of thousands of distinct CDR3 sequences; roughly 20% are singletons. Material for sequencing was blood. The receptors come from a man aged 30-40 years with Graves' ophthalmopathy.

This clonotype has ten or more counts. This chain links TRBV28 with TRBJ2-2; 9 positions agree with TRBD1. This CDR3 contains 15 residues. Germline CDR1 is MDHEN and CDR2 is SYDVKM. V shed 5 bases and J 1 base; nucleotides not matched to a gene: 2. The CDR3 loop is CASSGGQGNTGELFF. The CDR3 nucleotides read TGTGCCAGCAGTGGGGGACAGGGGAACACCGGGGAGCTGTTTTTT.

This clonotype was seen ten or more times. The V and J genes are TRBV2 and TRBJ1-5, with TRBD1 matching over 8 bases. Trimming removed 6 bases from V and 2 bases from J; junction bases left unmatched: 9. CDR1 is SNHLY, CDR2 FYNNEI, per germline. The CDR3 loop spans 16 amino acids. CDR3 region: CASSRDRRGRNQPQHF. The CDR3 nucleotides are TGTGCCAGCAGCCGGGACAGGCGGGGTCGCAATCAGCCCCAGCATTTT.

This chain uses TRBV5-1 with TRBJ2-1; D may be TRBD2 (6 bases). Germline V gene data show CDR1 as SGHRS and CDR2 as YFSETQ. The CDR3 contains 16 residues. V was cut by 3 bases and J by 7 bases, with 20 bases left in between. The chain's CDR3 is CASSSGWGEASNEQFF. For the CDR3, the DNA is TGCGCCAGCAGCTCGGGATGGGGGGAGGCGAGTAATGAGCAGTTCTTC.

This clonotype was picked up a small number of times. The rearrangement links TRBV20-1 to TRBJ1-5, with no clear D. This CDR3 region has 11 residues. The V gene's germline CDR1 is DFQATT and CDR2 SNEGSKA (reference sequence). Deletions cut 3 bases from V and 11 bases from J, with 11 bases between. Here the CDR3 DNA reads TGCAGTGCTAGTACGCTGCAGGCCCAGCATTTT. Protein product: CSASTLQAQHF.

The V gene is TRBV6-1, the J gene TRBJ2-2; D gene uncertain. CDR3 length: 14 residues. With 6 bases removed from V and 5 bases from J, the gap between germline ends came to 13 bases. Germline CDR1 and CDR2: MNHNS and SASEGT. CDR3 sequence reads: CASRREDRTGELFF. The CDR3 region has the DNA TGTGCCAGCAGGCGTGAGGATCGGACCGGGGAGCTGTTTTTT.

The CDR3 here is CASSTGAFETQYF. CDR3 DNA sequence: TGTGCCAGTAGTACGGGGGCATTTGAGACCCAGTACTTC. The chain uses TRBV7-2 and TRBJ2-5; D assignment may be TRBD1 or TRBD2 (6 bases each). Germline V gives CDR1 SGHTA, CDR2 FQGNSA. The CDR3 is 13 residues long. V was trimmed by 9 bases and J by 5 bases, leaving 16 bases between them.

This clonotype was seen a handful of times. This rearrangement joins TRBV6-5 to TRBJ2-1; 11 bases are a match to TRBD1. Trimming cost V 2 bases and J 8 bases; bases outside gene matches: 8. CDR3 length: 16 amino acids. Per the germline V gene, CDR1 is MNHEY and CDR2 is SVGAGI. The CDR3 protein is CASSYGDRGSHHEQFF. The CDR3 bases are TGTGCCAGCAGTTACGGGGACAGGGGGTCTCATCATGAGCAGTTCTTC.

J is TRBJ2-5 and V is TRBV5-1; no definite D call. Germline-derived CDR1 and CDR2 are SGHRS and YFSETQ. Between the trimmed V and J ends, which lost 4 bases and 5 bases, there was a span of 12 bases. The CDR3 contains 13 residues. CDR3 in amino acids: CASSTHRFETQYF. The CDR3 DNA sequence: TGCGCCAGCAGCACCCACCGGTTCGAGACCCAGTACTTC.

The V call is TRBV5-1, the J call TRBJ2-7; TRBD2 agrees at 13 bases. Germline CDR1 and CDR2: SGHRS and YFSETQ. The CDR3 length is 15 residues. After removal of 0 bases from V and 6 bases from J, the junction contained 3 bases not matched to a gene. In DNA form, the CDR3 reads TGCGCCAGCAGCTTGGGACTAGCGGGAGGTTCCGAGCAGTACTTC. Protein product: CASSLGLAGGSEQYF.

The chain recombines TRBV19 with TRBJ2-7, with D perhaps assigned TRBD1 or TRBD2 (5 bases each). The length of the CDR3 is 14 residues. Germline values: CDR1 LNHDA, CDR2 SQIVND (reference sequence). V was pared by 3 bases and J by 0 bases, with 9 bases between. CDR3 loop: CASSMGTDSYEQYF. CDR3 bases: TGTGCCAGTAGTATGGGGACGGACTCCTACGAGCAGTACTTC.

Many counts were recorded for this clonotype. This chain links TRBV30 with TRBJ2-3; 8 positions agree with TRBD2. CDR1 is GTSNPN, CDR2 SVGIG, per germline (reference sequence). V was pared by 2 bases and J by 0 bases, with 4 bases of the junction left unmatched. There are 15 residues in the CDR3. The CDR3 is CAWSKLAASTDTQYF. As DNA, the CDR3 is TGTGCCTGGAGTAAACTAGCGGCTAGCACAGATACGCAGTATTTT.

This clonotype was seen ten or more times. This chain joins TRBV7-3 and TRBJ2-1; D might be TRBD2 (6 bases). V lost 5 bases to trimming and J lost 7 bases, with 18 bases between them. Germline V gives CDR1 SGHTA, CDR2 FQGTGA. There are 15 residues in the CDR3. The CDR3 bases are TGTGCCAGCAGCGTCGTTGGAGGGCCTGAGAATGAGCAGTTCTTC. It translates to CASSVVGGPENEQFF.

The CDR3 DNA reads as TGCGCCAGCAGCTTGGGCGGACTAGCGCTTAACACCGGGGAGCTGTTTTTT. This sequence encodes CASSLGGLALNTGELFF. The chain joins TRBV5-1 to TRBJ2-2; 9 positions match TRBD2. The J segment lost 2 bases and the V segment lost 0 bases, leaving 5 bases of the junction unmatched. The CDR3 runs to 17 residues. CDR1 and CDR2 from the germline V gene are SGHRS and YFSETQ.

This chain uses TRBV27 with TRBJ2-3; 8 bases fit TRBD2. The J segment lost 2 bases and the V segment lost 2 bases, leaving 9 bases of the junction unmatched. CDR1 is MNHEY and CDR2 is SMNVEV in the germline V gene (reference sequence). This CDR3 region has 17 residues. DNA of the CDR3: TGTGCCAGCAGTTTAGACAGGTCGGGAGGGATCACAGATACGCAGTATTTT. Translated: CASSLDRSGGITDTQYF.

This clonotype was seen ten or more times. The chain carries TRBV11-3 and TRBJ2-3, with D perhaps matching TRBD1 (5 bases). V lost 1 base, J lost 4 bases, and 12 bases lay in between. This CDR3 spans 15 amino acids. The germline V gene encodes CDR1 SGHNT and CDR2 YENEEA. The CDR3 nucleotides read TGTGCCAGCAGCTTAGTTGTCAGGGTGGCAGATACGCAGTATTTT. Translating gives CASSLVVRVADTQYF. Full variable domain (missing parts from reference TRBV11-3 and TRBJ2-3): EAGVVQSPRYKIIEKKQPVAFWCNPISGHNTLYWYLQNLGQGPELLIRYENEEAVDDSQLPKDRFSAERLKGVDSTLKIQPAELGDSAVYLCASSLVVRVADTQYFGPGTRLTVL.

The CDR3 here is CASRNGIQGARDTQYF. CDR3 sequence (DNA): TGTGCCAGCAGGAACGGGATACAGGGGGCGCGAGATACGCAGTATTTT. The gene calls are TRBV28 and TRBJ2-3; TRBD1 matches at 9 bases. Germline V gene lookup returns CDR1 MDHEN and CDR2 SYDVKM. The CDR3 is 16 amino acids. After removal of 6 bases from V and 5 bases from J, the junction contained 12 bases not matched to a gene.

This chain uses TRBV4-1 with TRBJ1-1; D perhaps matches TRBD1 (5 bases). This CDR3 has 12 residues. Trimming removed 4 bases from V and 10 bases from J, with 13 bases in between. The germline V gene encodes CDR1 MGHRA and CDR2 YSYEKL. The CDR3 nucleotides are TGCGCCAGCAGCCCGGACAATTCACGAGCTTTCTTT. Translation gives CASSPDNSRAFF.

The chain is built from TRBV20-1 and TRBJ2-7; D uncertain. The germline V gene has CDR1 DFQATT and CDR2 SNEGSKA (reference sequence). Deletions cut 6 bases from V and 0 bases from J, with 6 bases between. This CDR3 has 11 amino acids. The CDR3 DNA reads TGCAGTGCCTGGGACTCCTACGAGCAGTACTTC. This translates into CSAWDSYEQYF.

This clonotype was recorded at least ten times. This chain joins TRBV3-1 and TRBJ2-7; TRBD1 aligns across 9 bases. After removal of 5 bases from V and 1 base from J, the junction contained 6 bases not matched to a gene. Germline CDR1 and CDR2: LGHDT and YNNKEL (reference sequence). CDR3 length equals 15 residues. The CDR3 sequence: CASSYTGTGSYEQYF. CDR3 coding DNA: TGTGCCAGCAGCTATACCGGGACAGGGTCCTACGAGCAGTACTTC.

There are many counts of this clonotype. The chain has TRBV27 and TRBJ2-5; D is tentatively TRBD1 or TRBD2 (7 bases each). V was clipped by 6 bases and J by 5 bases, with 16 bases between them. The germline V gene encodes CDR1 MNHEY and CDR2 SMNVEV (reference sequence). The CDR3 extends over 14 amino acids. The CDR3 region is CASSAGGVGETQYF. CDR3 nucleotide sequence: TGTGCCAGCAGCGCAGGGGGGGTGGGGGAGACCCAGTACTTC.

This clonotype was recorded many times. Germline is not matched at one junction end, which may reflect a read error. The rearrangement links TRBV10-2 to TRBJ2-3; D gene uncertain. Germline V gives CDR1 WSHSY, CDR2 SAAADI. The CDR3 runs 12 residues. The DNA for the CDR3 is TGTGCCAGCACCAGTAGCACAGATACGCAGTATTTT. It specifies CASTSSTDTQYF.

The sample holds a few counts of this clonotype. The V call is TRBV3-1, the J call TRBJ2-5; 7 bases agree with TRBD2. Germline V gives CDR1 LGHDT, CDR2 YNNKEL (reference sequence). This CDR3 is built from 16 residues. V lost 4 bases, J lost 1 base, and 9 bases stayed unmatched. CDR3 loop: CASSPLYSGRQETQYF. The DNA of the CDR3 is TGTGCCAGCAGCCCCCTGTATAGCGGGCGCCAAGAGACCCAGTACTTC.

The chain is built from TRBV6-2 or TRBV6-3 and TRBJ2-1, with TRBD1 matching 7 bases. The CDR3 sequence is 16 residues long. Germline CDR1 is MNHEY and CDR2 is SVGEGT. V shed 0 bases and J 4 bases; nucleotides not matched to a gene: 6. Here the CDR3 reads CASSYSPGQLYNEQFF. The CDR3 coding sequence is TGTGCCAGCAGTTACTCCCCGGGACAGCTTTACAATGAGCAGTTCTTC.